The sequence of this T cell receptor (beta chain) was determined in a study of CD8 T cells in Susac syndrome (dated 2019 in TCRdb). In terms of the full investigation: Of the Susac syndrome patients who were sequenced, six had clinically active disease and eight or nine were in clinical remission. At blood withdrawal, Susac syndrome patients were either therapy-naive, taking corticosteroids (in some cases with IVIg as well), or taking IVIg alone. Whether CD8+ T cell activation and differentiation in Susac syndrome was antigen driven was tested using repertoire sequencing. Points the paper makes about the study in general: The TCR sequencing and HLA analysis was acknowledged to have included a relatively small number of individuals. No clonal expansion was detected in the CD4+ T cell repertoire of Susac syndrome patients.

Clipping removes 1 base from V and 2 bases from J, with 5 as the unmatched junction base count. From the cysteine through the phenylalanine, the CDR3 covers 16 amino acids. This entry keeps only the CDR3 DNA: 48 bases, framed from base 1. As encoded in the germline V gene (reference sequence), CDR1 is SGHAT while CDR2 is FQDESV. RNA was extracted using the RNeasy kit, and roughly 0.45 to 1 ug of the RNA was reverse transcribed with random hexamers. The immunoSEQ multiplex PCR assay, covering 54 Vbeta and 13 Jbeta segments, was used to amplify TCR beta CDR3 regions. Bias from PCR amplification was corrected by using a synthetic template baseline for primer optimization and for computational correction. Turning to the authors' computational methods: Only productive sequences were kept, with reads annotated to V, D and J genes according to IMGT and analyzed in immunoSEQ Analyzer. Clonality was computed as one minus Shannon entropy normalized by log2 of the number of productive unique sequences. For each patient and control, public and private clones were evaluated within the 100 most prevalent clones. Clones were defined as Susac-specific when absent from the healthy and MS cohorts, from about a thousand published viral clones and from other ImmuneACCESS disease sequences. TCRdb's own reprocessing of the public reads used fastp at Q25 and MiXCR and kept productive beta chains. CDR3 protein sequences are deduplicated, and each keeps its most common genes and DNA. It is TCRdb's table, rather than the study itself, that gives the V and J calls and clone size. The sample table holds 200,000 to 250,000 distinct CDR3 sequences, of which 94% were seen once. Around 0.15% of the sample is taken by the ten largest.

Peripheral blood CD8+ and CD4+ T cells from healthy donors, Susac syndrome patients and multiple sclerosis patients were profiled using high-throughput TCR beta sequencing. The Susac syndrome patients fulfilled recently defined diagnostic criteria for either definite or probable disease. CD8+ TEMRA cells were enriched by FACS, while bulk CD8+ and CD4+ T cells were purified by magnetic negative isolation. Blood was collected in EDTA tubes and processed within 24 hours, with PBMCs isolated through density gradient centrifugation. PBMCs intended for TCR sequencing were cryopreserved in liquid nitrogen and thawed later in a water bath at 37 degrees C. A purity of at least 90% was achieved for sorted or isolated CD4+, CD8+ and CD8+ TEMRA cells. As for this clonotype: Its binding antigen is unknown. No clone much larger than this one lies a single base away; base qualities are absent.

Here the chain combines TRBV11-1 and TRBJ2-1; 7 middle bases align to TRBD1. The specimen was CD4+ T cells from PBMCs. The sequence was obtained from a human donor with Susac syndrome. The CDR3 sequence is CASSLDWQGAYNEQFF. The DNA sequence follows: TGTGCCAGCAGCTTAGATTGGCAGGGGGCCTACAATGAGCAGTTCTTC.